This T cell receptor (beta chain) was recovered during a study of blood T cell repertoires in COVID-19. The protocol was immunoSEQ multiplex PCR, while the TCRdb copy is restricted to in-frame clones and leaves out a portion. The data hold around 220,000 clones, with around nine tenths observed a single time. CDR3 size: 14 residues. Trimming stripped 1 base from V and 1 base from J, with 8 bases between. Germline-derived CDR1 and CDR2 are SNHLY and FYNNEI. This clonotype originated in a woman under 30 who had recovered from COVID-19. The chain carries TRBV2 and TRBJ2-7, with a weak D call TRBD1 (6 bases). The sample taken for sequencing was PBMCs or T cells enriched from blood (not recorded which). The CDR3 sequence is CASSEEGTSYEQYF. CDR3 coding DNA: TGTGCCAGCAGTGAAGAGGGGACATCCTACGAGCAGTACTTC.